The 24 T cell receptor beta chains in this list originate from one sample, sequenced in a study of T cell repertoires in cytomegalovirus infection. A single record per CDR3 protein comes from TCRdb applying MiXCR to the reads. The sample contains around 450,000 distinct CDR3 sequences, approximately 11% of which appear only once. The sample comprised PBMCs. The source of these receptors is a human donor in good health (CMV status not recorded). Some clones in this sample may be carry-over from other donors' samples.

CDR3 sequence reads: CASSSRDTSYNEQFF. CDR3 in DNA: TGTGCCAGCAGTTCCCGGGACACGTCGTACAATGAGCAGTTCTTC. The rearrangement uses TRBV28 and TRBJ2-1, with TRBD1 as a possible D gene (6 bases). The CDR3 is 15 amino acids. CDR1 and CDR2 from the germline V gene are MDHEN and SYDVKM. Trimming shortened V by 4 bases and J by 4 bases, and 14 bases separated the two germline ends.

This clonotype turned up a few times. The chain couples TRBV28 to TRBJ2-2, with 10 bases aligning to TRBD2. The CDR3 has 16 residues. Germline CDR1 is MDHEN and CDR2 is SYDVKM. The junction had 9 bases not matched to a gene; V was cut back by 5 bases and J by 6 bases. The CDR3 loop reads CASSVAGGAWAGELFF. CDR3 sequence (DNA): TGTGCCAGCAGTGTAGCGGGGGGCGCGTGGGCCGGGGAGCTGTTTTTT. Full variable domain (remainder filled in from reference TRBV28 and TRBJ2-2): DVKVTQSSRYLVKRTGEKVFLECVQDMDHENMFWYRQDPGLGLRLIYFSYDVKMKEKGDIPEGYSVSREKKERFSLILESASTNQTSMYLCASSVAGGAWAGELFFGEGSRLTVL.

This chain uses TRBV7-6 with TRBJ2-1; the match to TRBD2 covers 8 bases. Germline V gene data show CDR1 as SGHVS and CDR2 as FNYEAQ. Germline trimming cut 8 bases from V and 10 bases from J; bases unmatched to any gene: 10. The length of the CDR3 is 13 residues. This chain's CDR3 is CASLRSGSEEQFF. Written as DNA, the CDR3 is TGTGCCAGCCTACGGAGCGGGAGTGAAGAGCAGTTCTTC.

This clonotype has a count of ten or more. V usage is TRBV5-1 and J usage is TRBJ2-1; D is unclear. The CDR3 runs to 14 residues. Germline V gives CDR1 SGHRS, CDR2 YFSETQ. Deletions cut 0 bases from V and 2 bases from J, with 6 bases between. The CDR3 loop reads CASSLEVTYNEQFF. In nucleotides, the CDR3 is TGCGCCAGCAGCTTGGAGGTTACCTACAATGAGCAGTTCTTC.

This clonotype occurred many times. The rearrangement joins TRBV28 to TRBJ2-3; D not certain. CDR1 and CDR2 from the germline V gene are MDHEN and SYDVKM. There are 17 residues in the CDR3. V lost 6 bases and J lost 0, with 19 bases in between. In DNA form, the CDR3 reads TGTGCCAGCAGCTTCCACCTCCTGAGGACGAGCACAGATACGCAGTATTTT. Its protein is CASSFHLLRTSTDTQYF.

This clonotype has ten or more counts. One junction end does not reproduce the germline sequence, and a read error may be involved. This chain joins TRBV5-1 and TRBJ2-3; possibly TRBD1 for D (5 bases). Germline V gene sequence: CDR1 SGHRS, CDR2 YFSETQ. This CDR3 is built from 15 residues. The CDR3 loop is CASSLRGGGTDTQYF. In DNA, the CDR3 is TGTGCCAGCAGCTTAAGGGGTGGCGGCACAGATACGCAGTATTTT. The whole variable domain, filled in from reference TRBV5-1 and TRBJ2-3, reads KAGVTQTPRYLIKTRGQQVTLSCSPISGHRSVSWYQQTPGQGLQFLFEYFSETQRNKGNFPGRFSGRQFSNSRSEMNVSTLELGDSALYLCASSLRGGGTDTQYFGPGTRLTVL.

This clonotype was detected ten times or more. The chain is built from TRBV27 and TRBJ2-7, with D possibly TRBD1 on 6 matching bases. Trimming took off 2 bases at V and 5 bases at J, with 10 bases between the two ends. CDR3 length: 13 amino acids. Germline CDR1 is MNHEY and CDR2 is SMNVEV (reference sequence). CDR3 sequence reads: CASSLQGLDEQYF. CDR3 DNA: TGTGCCAGCAGTTTACAGGGGCTCGACGAGCAGTACTTC.

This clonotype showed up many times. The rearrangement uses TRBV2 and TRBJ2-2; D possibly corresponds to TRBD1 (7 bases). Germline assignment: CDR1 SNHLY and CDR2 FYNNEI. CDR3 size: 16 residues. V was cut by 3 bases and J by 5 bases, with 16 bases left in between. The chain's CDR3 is CASSDGQGGKTGELFF. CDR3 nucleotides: TGTGCCAGCAGTGATGGCCAGGGGGGAAAGACCGGGGAGCTGTTTTTT.

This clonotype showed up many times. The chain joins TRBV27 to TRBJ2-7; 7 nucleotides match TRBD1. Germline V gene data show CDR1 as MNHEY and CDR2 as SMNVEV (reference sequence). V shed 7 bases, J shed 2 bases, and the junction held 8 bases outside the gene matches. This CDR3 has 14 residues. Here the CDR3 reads CASTQGQGAYEQYF. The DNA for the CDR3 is TGTGCCAGCACCCAAGGGCAGGGGGCCTACGAGCAGTACTTC.

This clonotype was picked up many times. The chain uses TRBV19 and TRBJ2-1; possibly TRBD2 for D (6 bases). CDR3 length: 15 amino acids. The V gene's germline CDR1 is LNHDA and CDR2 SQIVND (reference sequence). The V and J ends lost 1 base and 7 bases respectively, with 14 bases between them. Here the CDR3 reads CASSIVVAAGNEQFF. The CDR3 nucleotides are TGTGCCAGTAGTATAGTAGTAGCGGCCGGGAATGAGCAGTTCTTC.

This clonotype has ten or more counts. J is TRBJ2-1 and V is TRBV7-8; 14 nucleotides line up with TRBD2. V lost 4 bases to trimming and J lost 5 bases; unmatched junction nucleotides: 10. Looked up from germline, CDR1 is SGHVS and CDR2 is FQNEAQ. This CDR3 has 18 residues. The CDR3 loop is CASSSRIGTSGGDNEQFF. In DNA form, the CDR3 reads TGTGCCAGCAGCTCCCGGATTGGGACTAGCGGGGGTGACAATGAGCAGTTCTTC.

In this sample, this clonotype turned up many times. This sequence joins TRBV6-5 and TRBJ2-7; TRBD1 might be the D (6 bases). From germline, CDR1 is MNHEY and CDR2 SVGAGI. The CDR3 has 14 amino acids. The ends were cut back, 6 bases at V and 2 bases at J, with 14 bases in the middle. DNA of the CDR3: TGTGCCAGCAGCCCCGACAGGCCGACCTACGAGCAGTACTTC. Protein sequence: CASSPDRPTYEQYF.

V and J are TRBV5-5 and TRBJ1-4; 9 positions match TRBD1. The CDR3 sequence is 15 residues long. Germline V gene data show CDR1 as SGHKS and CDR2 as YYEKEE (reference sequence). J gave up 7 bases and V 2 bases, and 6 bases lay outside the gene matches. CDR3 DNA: TGTGCCAGCAGCTTCTCGGGACAGGGAAGTGAAAAACTGTTTTTT. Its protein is CASSFSGQGSEKLFF.

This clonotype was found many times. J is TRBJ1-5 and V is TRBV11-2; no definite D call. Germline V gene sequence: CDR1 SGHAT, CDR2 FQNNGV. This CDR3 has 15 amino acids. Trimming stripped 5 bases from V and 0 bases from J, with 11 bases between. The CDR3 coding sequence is TGTGCCAGCAGCCCAATGGGGTATAGCAATCAGCCCCAGCATTTT. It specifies CASSPMGYSNQPQHF.

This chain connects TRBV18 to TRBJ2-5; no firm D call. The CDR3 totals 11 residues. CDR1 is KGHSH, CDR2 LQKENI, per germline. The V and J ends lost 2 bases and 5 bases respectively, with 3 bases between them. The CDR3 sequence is CASSPVETQYF. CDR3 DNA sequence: TGTGCCAGCTCACCAGTGGAGACCCAGTACTTC.

The CDR3 coding sequence is TGTGCCTGGAGAATTAACACAGATACGCAGTATTTT. This codes for CAWRINTDTQYF. The chain couples TRBV30 to TRBJ2-3, with D hard to call. This CDR3 has 12 amino acids. CDR1 is GTSNPN, CDR2 SVGIG, per germline (reference sequence). Trimming left V 3 bases short and J 2 bases short, with 6 bases between.

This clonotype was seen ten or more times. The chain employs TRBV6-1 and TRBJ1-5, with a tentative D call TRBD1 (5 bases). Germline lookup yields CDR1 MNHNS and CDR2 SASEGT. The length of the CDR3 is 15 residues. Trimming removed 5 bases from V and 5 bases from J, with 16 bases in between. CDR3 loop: CASSSTWQGHQPQHF. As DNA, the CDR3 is TGTGCCAGCAGTTCAACCTGGCAGGGCCATCAGCCCCAGCATTTT.

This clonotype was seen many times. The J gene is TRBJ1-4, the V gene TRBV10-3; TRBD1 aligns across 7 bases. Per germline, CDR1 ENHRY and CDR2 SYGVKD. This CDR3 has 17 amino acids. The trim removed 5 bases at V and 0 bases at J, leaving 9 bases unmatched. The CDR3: CAISQSQGRTTNEKLFF. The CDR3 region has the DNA TGTGCCATCAGTCAATCACAGGGGAGGACAACTAATGAAAAACTGTTTTTT.

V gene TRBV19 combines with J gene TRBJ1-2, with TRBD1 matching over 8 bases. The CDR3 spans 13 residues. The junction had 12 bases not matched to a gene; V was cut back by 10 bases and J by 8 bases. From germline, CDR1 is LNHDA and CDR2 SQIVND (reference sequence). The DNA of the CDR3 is TGTGCCATCCGAAATCAGGGGGCGTCGGGCTACACCTTC. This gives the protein CAIRNQGASGYTF. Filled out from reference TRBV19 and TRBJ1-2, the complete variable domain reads DGGITQSPKYLFRKEGQNVTLSCEQNLNHDAMYWYRQDPGQGLRLIYYSQIVNDFQKGDIAEGYSVSREKKESFPLTVTSAQKNPTAFYLCAIRNQGASGYTFGSGTRLTVV.

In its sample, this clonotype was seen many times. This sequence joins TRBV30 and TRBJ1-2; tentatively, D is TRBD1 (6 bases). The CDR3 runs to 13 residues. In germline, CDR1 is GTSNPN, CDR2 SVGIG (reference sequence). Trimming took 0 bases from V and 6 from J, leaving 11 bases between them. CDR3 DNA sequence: TGTGCCTGGAGTGTAAAGGCAGGGGATGGCTACACCTTC. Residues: CAWSVKAGDGYTF.

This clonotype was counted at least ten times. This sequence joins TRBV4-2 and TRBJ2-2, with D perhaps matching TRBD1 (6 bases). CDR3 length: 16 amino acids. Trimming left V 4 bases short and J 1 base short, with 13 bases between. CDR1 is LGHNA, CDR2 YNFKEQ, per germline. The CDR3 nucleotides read TGTGCCAGCAGCCGGACCCGACAGGAGAACACCGGGGAGCTGTTTTTT. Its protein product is CASSRTRQENTGELFF.

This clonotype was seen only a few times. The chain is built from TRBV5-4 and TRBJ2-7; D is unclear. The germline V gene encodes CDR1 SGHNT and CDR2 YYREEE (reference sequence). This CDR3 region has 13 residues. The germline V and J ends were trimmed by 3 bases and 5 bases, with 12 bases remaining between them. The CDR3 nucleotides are TGTGCCAGCAGCTCCTTCAAGGTCGACGAGCAGTACTTC. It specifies CASSSFKVDEQYF.

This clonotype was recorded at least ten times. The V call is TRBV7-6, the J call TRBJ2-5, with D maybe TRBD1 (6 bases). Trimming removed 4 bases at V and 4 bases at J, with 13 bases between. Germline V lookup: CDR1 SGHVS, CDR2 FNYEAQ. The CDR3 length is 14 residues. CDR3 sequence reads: CASSSGLGGETQYF. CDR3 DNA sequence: TGTGCCAGCAGCTCCGGGCTAGGGGGAGAGACCCAGTACTTC.

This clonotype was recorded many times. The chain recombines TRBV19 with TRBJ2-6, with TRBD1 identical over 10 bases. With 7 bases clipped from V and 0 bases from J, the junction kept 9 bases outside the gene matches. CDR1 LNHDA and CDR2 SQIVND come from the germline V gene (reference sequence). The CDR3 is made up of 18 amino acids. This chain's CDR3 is CASTFAGQGFSGANVLTF. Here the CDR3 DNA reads TGTGCCAGTACGTTTGCGGGACAGGGGTTCTCTGGGGCCAACGTCCTGACTTTC.